This T cell receptor (beta chain) derives from a study of CD8+CD57+ T cells in acquired aplastic anemia. The patients chosen for sequencing had shown expansion of CD8+CD57+ cells (detected by flow cytometry). For CDR3 and TCR beta VDJ profiling, genomic DNA was the template used. Using its own MiXCR run on the reads, TCRdb lists one record per CDR3 protein. The table lists around 500,000 distinct CDR3 sequences, around 33% of them singletons. This clonotype came up many times. This CDR3 is built from 11 residues. The germline V gene encodes CDR1 SNHLY and CDR2 FYNNEI. The V end was cut by 3 bases, the J end by 12 bases, with 6 bases between.

The origin of this receptor is a human donor with aplastic anemia. The sample comprised sorted CD4+, CD8+, or CD8+CD57+ T cells (not recorded which) from PBMCs. This sequence joins TRBV2 and TRBJ1-6, with D uncertain. The CDR3 sequence is CASSDVLPLHF. In DNA form, the CDR3 reads TGTGCCAGCAGTGATGTCCTACCCCTCCACTTT. Using reference TRBV2 and TRBJ1-6 for the parts outside the CDR3, the full variable domain is EPEVTQTPSHQVTQMGQEVILRCVPISNHLYFYWYRQILGQKVEFLVSFYNNEISEKSEIFDDQFSVERPDGSNFTLKIRSTKLEDSAMYFCASSDVLPLHFGNGTRLTVT.